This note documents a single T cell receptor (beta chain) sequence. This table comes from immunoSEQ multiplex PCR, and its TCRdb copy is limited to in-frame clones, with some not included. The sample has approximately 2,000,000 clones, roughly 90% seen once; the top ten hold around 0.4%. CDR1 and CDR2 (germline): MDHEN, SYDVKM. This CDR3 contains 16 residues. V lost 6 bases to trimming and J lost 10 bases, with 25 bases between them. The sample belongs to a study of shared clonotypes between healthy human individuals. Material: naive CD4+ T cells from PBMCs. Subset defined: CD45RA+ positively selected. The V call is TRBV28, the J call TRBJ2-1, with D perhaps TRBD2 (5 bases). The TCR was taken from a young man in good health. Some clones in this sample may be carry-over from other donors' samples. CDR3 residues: CASSRLASSINREQFF. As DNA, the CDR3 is TGTGCCAGCAGCCGATTGGCTAGCAGTATTAATAGGGAGCAGTTCTTC.